This T cell receptor (beta chain) was retrieved from a study of type 1 regulatory T cells. Study-wide background: T-allo10 is a Tr1-enriched, alloantigen-specific CD4 T cell product made in vitro. Study-level findings and limits: Type 1 regulatory T cells had a more restricted TCR repertoire than non-type 1 regulatory T cells.

TCRdb called the reads again in MiXCR, with one record for every CDR3 protein. The sample lists fewer than 80,000 distinct CDR3 sequences, roughly 20% occurring once. Remarks on this clonotype: What it recognizes is unknown.

V lost 3 bases and J lost 7, with 22 bases in between. Germline assignment: CDR1 DFQATT and CDR2 SNEGSKA (reference sequence). The CDR3 runs to 16 residues. The TCR sequence derives from a human donor in good health. The sequencing input was cultured type 1 regulatory T (Tr1) cells, either the whole culture or a sorted fraction (not recorded which). The V call is TRBV20-1, the J call TRBJ2-1; perhaps TRBD2 as D (6 bases). The CDR3 spells CSASQGLAGNMNEQFF. Written as DNA, the CDR3 is TGCAGTGCTAGCCAGGGACTGGCCGGCAACATGAATGAGCAGTTCTTC.